This TCR beta chain was found in a study of blood T cell repertoires in COVID-19. About the study: COVID-19 samples from acute and convalescent phases originated in the United States, Italy and Spain. Sample material is recorded as cDNA or gDNA derived from T cells, B-cell-depleted T cells, or PBMCs.

In the original processing: By means of reference gene primer amplification, nucleated cell counts were estimated. Clones were read by immunoSEQ multiplex PCR, and TCRdb kept only the in-frame ones, dropping some. V and J calls and clone size are given by that table; D and trimming were obtained from the DNA. The table shows 85,000 to 130,000 clones, with roughly 86% occurring only once. The CDR3 length is 18 residues. Germline V CDR1 and CDR2: SGHAT, FQNNGV. Trimming removed 0 bases from V and 8 bases from J; junction bases left unmatched: 12. Sequencing was done on a sample of peripheral blood. The receptor was isolated from a woman aged 55-69 years with acute or convalescent COVID-19. This chain links TRBV11-2 with TRBJ2-1, with 11 bases identical to TRBD2. The DNA for the CDR3 is TGTGCCAGCAGCTTAGATCGAAATAGCGGGAGGGCCTGGGATGAGCAGTTCTTC. Protein sequence: CASSLDRNSGRAWDEQFF.